A single sample gave rise to the 20 T cell receptor beta chains below, sequenced in a study of blood T cell repertoires in COVID-19. Assay used: immunoSEQ multiplex PCR; TCRdb lists only in-frame clones, some missing. The sample lists 160,000 or so clones, roughly nine tenths occurring once. What was sequenced was peripheral blood. All receptors come from a woman in her thirties or forties with acute or convalescent COVID-19.

The chain links TRBV9 to TRBJ1-4; D ambiguous. CDR3 length: 16 residues. Germline loops: CDR1 SGDLS, CDR2 YYNGEE. The ends were cut back, 0 bases at V and 4 bases at J, with 13 bases in the middle. The CDR3 nucleotides read TGTGCCAGCAGCGTAGACCCCTGGCCTGATAATGAAAAACTGTTTTTT. It is translated as CASSVDPWPDNEKLFF.

The rearrangement uses TRBV7-9 and TRBJ2-2; no clear D. V lost 5 bases to trimming and J lost 8 bases, with 6 bases between them. The length of the CDR3 is 11 residues. From germline, CDR1 is SEHNR and CDR2 FQNEAQ (reference sequence). The CDR3 is CASSPGGELFF. CDR3 sequence (DNA): TGTGCCAGCAGCCCCGGGGGGGAGCTGTTTTTT. Using reference TRBV7-9 and TRBJ2-2 for the parts outside the CDR3, the full variable domain is DTGVSQNPRHKITKRGQNVTFRCDPISEHNRLYWYRQTLGQGPEFLTYFQNEAQLEKSRLLSDRFSAERPKGSFSTLEIQRTEQGDSAMYLCASSPGGELFFGEGSRLTVL.

This rearrangement joins TRBV2 to TRBJ1-3; D remains ambiguous. Between the trimmed V and J ends, which lost 2 bases and 0 bases, there was a span of 8 bases. From germline, CDR1 is SNHLY and CDR2 FYNNEI. The CDR3 totals 15 residues. For the CDR3, the DNA is TGTGCCAGCAGTGAAATGTTATACTCTGGAAACACCATATATTTT. This codes for CASSEMLYSGNTIYF. The variable domain in full, completed from reference TRBV2 and TRBJ1-3, reads EPEVTQTPSHQVTQMGQEVILRCVPISNHLYFYWYRQILGQKVEFLVSFYNNEISEKSEIFDDQFSVERPDGSNFTLKIRSTKLEDSAMYFCASSEMLYSGNTIYFGEGSWLTVV.

The rearrangement joins TRBV4-1 to TRBJ2-7, with 9 bases identical to TRBD1. This CDR3 has 16 residues. Germline V gene data show CDR1 as MGHRA and CDR2 as YSYEKL. Trimming removed 2 bases from V and 4 bases from J; junction bases left unmatched: 9. CDR3 protein: CASSQTLPGQGYEQYF. As DNA, the CDR3 is TGCGCCAGCAGCCAAACTCTACCGGGACAGGGTTACGAGCAGTACTTC.

The chain couples TRBV6-1 to TRBJ2-2; D is unclear. Germline values: CDR1 MNHNS, CDR2 SASEGT. The CDR3 runs to 14 residues. V was cut by 5 bases and J by 1 base, with 8 bases left in between. This CDR3 is CASSSQKNTGELFF. CDR3 in DNA: TGTGCCAGCAGTTCCCAGAAGAACACCGGGGAGCTGTTTTTT.

The chain couples TRBV18 to TRBJ2-2; D possibly corresponds to TRBD1 (7 bases). From germline, CDR1 is KGHSH and CDR2 LQKENI. The CDR3 contains 15 residues. V lost 3 bases to trimming and J lost 2 bases, with 10 bases between them. The CDR3 DNA reads as TGTGCCAGCTCACCGCGGGACAGTAACACCGGGGAGCTGTTTTTT. Amino acid sequence: CASSPRDSNTGELFF.

The chain has TRBV2 and TRBJ1-6, with 8 positions matching TRBD1. This CDR3 has 15 residues. The ends lost 6 bases at V and 1 base at J; junction bases unmatched: 2. Germline CDR1 is SNHLY and CDR2 is FYNNEI. The DNA of the CDR3 is TGTGCCAGCAGCGACAGGGGTTCCTATAATTCACCCCTCCACTTT. Residues: CASSDRGSYNSPLHF.

The rearrangement links TRBV6-5 to TRBJ2-6; D gene unclear. There are 15 residues in the CDR3. The germline V and J ends were trimmed by 6 bases and 0 bases, with 9 bases remaining between them. The V gene's germline CDR1 is MNHEY and CDR2 SVGAGI. The DNA of the CDR3 is TGTGCCAGCAGCCCACAGAGCTCTGGGGCCAACGTCCTGACTTTC. Its protein product is CASSPQSSGANVLTF.

This clone came up once. The CDR3 protein is CASSATSGPYNEQFF. The CDR3 bases are TGTGCCAGCAGCGCAACTAGCGGACCTTACAATGAGCAGTTCTTC. This chain uses TRBV9 with TRBJ2-1; 8 bases fit TRBD2. CDR3 length: 15 amino acids. Losses at the gene ends were 3 bases for V and 4 bases for J; bases not matched to a gene: 6. In germline, CDR1 is SGDLS, CDR2 YYNGEE.

V gene TRBV28 combines with J gene TRBJ2-3, with D possibly being TRBD2 (5 bases). Trimming took 3 bases from V and 6 from J, leaving 16 bases between them. Germline values: CDR1 MDHEN, CDR2 SYDVKM. This CDR3 has 15 residues. DNA for the CDR3: TGTGCCAGCAGTTTCGACGGGGTCCAAGGGGATACGCAGTATTTT. It is translated as CASSFDGVQGDTQYF.

Written as DNA, the CDR3 is TGTGCCTGGACCAGCCTCAGGGGCACTGAAGCTTTCTTT. Its translation is CAWTSLRGTEAFF. The chain carries TRBV30 and TRBJ1-1; possibly TRBD1 for D (6 bases). The CDR3 length is 13 residues. Trimming removed 4 bases from V and 4 bases from J, with 13 bases in between. Looked up from germline, CDR1 is GTSNPN and CDR2 is SVGIG (reference sequence).

This chain joins TRBV11-1 and TRBJ2-5, with TRBD2 matching over 8 bases. The V gene end was trimmed by 1 base and the J gene end by 4 bases; junction bases not matched to a gene: 2. CDR3 length: 14 amino acids. Germline lookup yields CDR1 SGHAT and CDR2 FQDESV (reference sequence). The CDR3 sequence is CASSLGTSRETQYF. In DNA, the CDR3 is TGTGCCAGCAGCTTAGGGACTAGCAGAGAGACCCAGTACTTC.

In its sample, this clone was seen once. The chain is built from TRBV7-9 and TRBJ1-2, with D perhaps matching TRBD1 (6 bases). The CDR3 sequence is 13 residues long. Trimming removed 4 bases at V and 4 bases at J, with 10 bases between. CDR1 and CDR2 (germline): SEHNR, FQNEAQ (reference sequence). The CDR3: CASSSEDSYGYTF. The CDR3 nucleotides are TGTGCCAGCAGCTCAGAGGACAGCTATGGCTACACCTTC.

The chain links TRBV13 to TRBJ2-7; 11 bases are a match to TRBD2. CDR1 is PRHDT, CDR2 FYEKMQ, per germline (reference sequence). With 7 bases clipped from V and 9 bases from J, the junction kept 8 bases outside the gene matches. The CDR3 extends over 13 amino acids. CDR3 residues: CASKLAGEFGQYF. The CDR3 region has the DNA TGTGCCAGCAAACTAGCGGGAGAATTTGGGCAGTACTTC.

The genes are TRBV30 and TRBJ1-2; D ambiguous. The CDR3 is 15 residues long. V was trimmed by 4 bases and J by 4 bases, leaving 19 bases between them. The germline V gene has CDR1 GTSNPN and CDR2 SVGIG (reference sequence). CDR3 protein: CAWKVGSSGSYGYTF. The CDR3 nucleotides read TGTGCCTGGAAAGTGGGGTCCTCCGGGAGCTATGGCTACACCTTC.

The CDR3 sequence: CASSPRQGDTEAFF. The CDR3 bases are TGTGCCAGCAGCCCACGGCAGGGGGACACTGAAGCTTTCTTT. The rearrangement uses TRBV4-2 and TRBJ1-1; the match to TRBD1 covers 7 bases. Per the germline V gene, CDR1 is LGHNA and CDR2 is YNFKEQ. The CDR3 spans 14 residues. V shed 4 bases and J 3 bases; nucleotides not matched to a gene: 5.

V gene TRBV5-6 combines with J gene TRBJ2-2, with TRBD2 matching over 8 bases. With 0 bases clipped from V and 5 bases from J, the junction kept 3 bases outside the gene matches. CDR1 and CDR2 from the germline V gene are SGHDT and YYEEEE. The CDR3 spans 15 residues. The CDR3 DNA is TGTGCCAGCAGCTTGGGACTAGCGACAACCGGGGAGCTGTTTTTT. Translation gives CASSLGLATTGELFF.

The genes are TRBV27 and TRBJ2-3; 7 bases match TRBD2. After removal of 4 bases from V and 6 bases from J, the junction contained 13 bases not matched to a gene. CDR3 length: 16 residues. CDR1 MNHEY and CDR2 SMNVEV come from the germline V gene (reference sequence). The CDR3 loop reads CASSYLRGVLIDTQYF. DNA for the CDR3: TGTGCCAGCAGTTACCTACGGGGGGTCTTAATCGATACGCAGTATTTT.

This chain links TRBV9 with TRBJ1-4, with 7 nucleotides matching TRBD1. Germline CDR1 is SGDLS and CDR2 is YYNGEE. This CDR3 contains 14 residues. V dropped 2 bases and J dropped 8; count of bases not matched to a gene: 6. CDR3 in amino acids: CASSVGQVGEKLFF. CDR3 bases: TGTGCCAGCAGCGTCGGACAGGTGGGCGAAAAACTGTTTTTT.

This clone was picked up one time. The rearrangement uses TRBV7-9 and TRBJ2-7; a weak D match, TRBD1 (6 bases). From germline, CDR1 is SEHNR and CDR2 FQNEAQ (reference sequence). CDR3 length: 13 amino acids. V was shortened by 5 bases and J by 1 base, with 9 bases between the two germline ends. CDR3 sequence: CASSRGHSYEQYF. The CDR3 region has the DNA TGTGCCAGCAGCCGGGGACATTCCTACGAGCAGTACTTC.